These T cell receptor beta chains were read from a single sample in a study of cytotoxic CD8 clonotypes in ibrutinib-treated CLL. The table came from immunoSEQ multiplex PCR; TCRdb's copy has only in-frame clones and leaves some out. The sample shows about 150,000 clones, 76% of them seen only once. The sample was PBMCs, taken after 24 months of ibrutinib treatment. The receptor source for this set is a human donor with chronic lymphocytic leukemia. Both conserved end residues are part of each CDR3. Each record gives: clone size, J gene, D gene, V gene, CDR3 protein, CDR3 DNA. A D gene is named only where the DNA matches it firmly. For some rows the clone size is stated as once, few or many, or as a class when expanded; others skip it.

clone_size: -; j_call: TRBJ2-5; d_call: -; v_call: TRBV7-9; cdr3_aa: CASSLDRTTQYF; cdr3_nt: TGTGCCAGCAGCTTAGACAGGACAACCCAGTACTTC
clone_size: -; j_call: TRBJ2-2; d_call: -; v_call: TRBV10-3; cdr3_aa: CAIAPAGELFF; cdr3_nt: TGTGCCATCGCCCCCGCCGGGGAGCTGTTTTTT
clone_size: -; j_call: TRBJ2-7; d_call: -; v_call: TRBV6-5; cdr3_aa: CASSYSGDYEQYF; cdr3_nt: TGTGCCAGCAGTTACTCGGGCGACTACGAGCAGTACTTC
clone_size: -; j_call: TRBJ2-1; d_call: TRBD2; v_call: TRBV7-3; cdr3_aa: CASSLTDSGRAGEQFF; cdr3_nt: TGTGCCAGCAGCTTAACGGATAGCGGGAGGGCCGGTGAGCAGTTCTTC
clone_size: -; j_call: TRBJ1-6; d_call: -; v_call: TRBV9; cdr3_aa: CASSVEDYSPLHF; cdr3_nt: TGTGCCAGCAGCGTAGAAGACTATTCACCCCTCCACTTT
clone_size: -; j_call: TRBJ2-3; d_call: TRBD2; v_call: TRBV4-3; cdr3_aa: CASSQQTSGGAGTQYF; cdr3_nt: TGCGCCAGCAGCCAACAAACTAGCGGGGGGGCCGGTACGCAGTATTTT
clone_size: -; j_call: TRBJ1-3; d_call: -; v_call: TRBV5-8; cdr3_aa: CASSLGQAGNTIYF; cdr3_nt: TGTGCCAGCAGCTTGGGGCAGGCCGGAAACACCATATATTTT
clone_size: -; j_call: TRBJ1-1; d_call: -; v_call: TRBV7-9; cdr3_aa: CASSLQAAFF; cdr3_nt: TGTGCCAGCAGCTTACAGGCAGCTTTCTTT
clone_size: -; j_call: TRBJ2-1; d_call: -; v_call: TRBV29-1; cdr3_aa: CSVESWTVNEQFF; cdr3_nt: TGCAGCGTTGAATCCTGGACAGTCAATGAGCAGTTCTTC
clone_size: once; j_call: TRBJ1-3; d_call: -; v_call: TRBV9; cdr3_aa: CASSVGGQSGNTIYF; cdr3_nt: TGTGCCAGCAGCGTAGGAGGACAGTCTGGAAACACCATATATTTT
clone_size: -; j_call: TRBJ2-7; d_call: -; v_call: TRBV21-1; cdr3_aa: CASSKVGDREVSYEQYF; cdr3_nt: TGTGCCAGCAGCAAAGTGGGGGACAGGGAGGTTTCCTACGAGCAGTACTTC
clone_size: -; j_call: TRBJ1-6; d_call: TRBD1; v_call: TRBV4-2; cdr3_aa: CASSQPPGQPNSPLHF; cdr3_nt: TGTGCCAGCAGCCAACCGCCGGGACAGCCTAATTCACCCCTCCACTTT
clone_size: -; j_call: TRBJ1-1; d_call: TRBD1; v_call: TRBV14; cdr3_aa: CASSPPGTGATEAFF; cdr3_nt: TGTGCCAGCAGCCCACCCGGGACAGGGGCTACTGAAGCTTTCTTT
clone_size: many; j_call: TRBJ2-3; d_call: TRBD2; v_call: TRBV4-2; cdr3_aa: CASTWGGRADTQYF; cdr3_nt: TGTGCCAGCACCTGGGGTGGGAGGGCAGATACGCAGTATTTT
clone_size: -; j_call: TRBJ1-5; d_call: TRBD1; v_call: TRBV4-2; cdr3_aa: CASSQDRQGYQPQHF; cdr3_nt: TGTGCCAGCAGCCAAGACCGACAGGGGTATCAGCCCCAGCATTTT
clone_size: many; j_call: TRBJ2-4; d_call: -; v_call: TRBV7-3; cdr3_aa: CASSLMGDPWNIQYF; cdr3_nt: TGTGCCAGCAGCTTAATGGGGGACCCCTGGAACATTCAGTACTTC
clone_size: -; j_call: TRBJ2-1; d_call: TRBD1; v_call: TRBV11-2; cdr3_aa: CASSPGGGQFF; cdr3_nt: TGTGCCAGCAGCCCAGGGGGCGGGCAGTTCTTC
clone_size: few; j_call: TRBJ1-5; d_call: -; v_call: TRBV7-9; cdr3_aa: CASSRAGMGNQPQHF; cdr3_nt: TGTGCCAGCAGCCGCGCGGGCATGGGCAATCAGCCCCAGCATTTT
clone_size: few; j_call: TRBJ2-2; d_call: TRBD2; v_call: TRBV7-9; cdr3_aa: CASSWTSGGPKDGELFF; cdr3_nt: TGTGCCAGCAGCTGGACTAGCGGGGGGCCTAAGGACGGGGAGCTGTTTTTT
clone_size: -; j_call: TRBJ2-5; d_call: TRBD2; v_call: TRBV9; cdr3_aa: CASSVGAASGHQETQYF; cdr3_nt: TGTGCCAGCAGCGTAGGTGCGGCTAGCGGCCACCAAGAGACCCAGTACTTC
clone_size: -; j_call: TRBJ1-3; d_call: -; v_call: TRBV18; cdr3_aa: CASSPGGGVSSSGNTIYF; cdr3_nt: TGTGCCAGCTCACCCGGGGGAGGGGTGAGCTCCAGTGGAAACACCATATATTTT
clone_size: -; j_call: TRBJ2-7; d_call: TRBD1; v_call: TRBV6-1; cdr3_aa: CASSDRGRGREQYF; cdr3_nt: TGTGCCAGCAGTGATAGGGGCAGGGGGCGAGAGCAGTACTTC
clone_size: once; j_call: TRBJ2-6; d_call: TRBD1; v_call: TRBV28; cdr3_aa: CASRTGSGANVLTF; cdr3_nt: TGTGCCAGCAGGACAGGGTCTGGGGCCAACGTCCTGACTTTC
clone_size: -; j_call: TRBJ2-7; d_call: -; v_call: TRBV28; cdr3_aa: CASSPQPGISYEQYF; cdr3_nt: TGTGCCAGCAGCCCTCAACCTGGGATCTCCTACGAGCAGTACTTC
clone_size: -; j_call: TRBJ1-2; d_call: -; v_call: TRBV10-3; cdr3_aa: CAIGGWDLNPNYGYTF; cdr3_nt: TGTGCCATCGGGGGGTGGGACTTAAACCCGAACTATGGCTACACCTTC
clone_size: -; j_call: TRBJ1-5; d_call: -; v_call: TRBV19; cdr3_aa: CASSIDPHPGRRQPQHF; cdr3_nt: TGTGCCAGTAGTATAGATCCTCACCCGGGACGCAGGCAGCCCCAGCATTTT
clone_size: -; j_call: TRBJ1-1; d_call: -; v_call: TRBV11-2; cdr3_aa: CASTGGGTEAFF; cdr3_nt: TGTGCCAGCACCGGTGGGGGGACTGAAGCTTTCTTT
clone_size: -; j_call: TRBJ1-1; d_call: -; v_call: TRBV6-5; cdr3_aa: CASSYSPGNTEAFF; cdr3_nt: TGTGCCAGCAGTTACTCGCCGGGGAACACTGAAGCTTTCTTT
clone_size: -; j_call: TRBJ1-3; d_call: TRBD1; v_call: TRBV18; cdr3_aa: CASSPTGGTGNTIYF; cdr3_nt: TGTGCCAGCTCACCAACAGGGGGAACAGGAAACACCATATATTTT
clone_size: once; j_call: TRBJ2-7; d_call: -; v_call: TRBV10-3; cdr3_aa: CAISVGTEQYF; cdr3_nt: TGTGCCATCTCGGTGGGTACCGAGCAGTACTTC
clone_size: many; j_call: TRBJ1-5; d_call: -; v_call: TRBV2; cdr3_aa: CASRRDSNQPQHF; cdr3_nt: TGTGCCAGCCGCAGGGACAGCAATCAGCCCCAGCATTTT
clone_size: few; j_call: TRBJ2-1; d_call: TRBD1; v_call: TRBV19; cdr3_aa: CASTPGQGWDEQFF; cdr3_nt: TGTGCCAGTACCCCCGGACAGGGGTGGGATGAGCAGTTCTTC
clone_size: -; j_call: TRBJ2-5; d_call: TRBD2; v_call: TRBV11-2; cdr3_aa: CASTQNRASGETQYF; cdr3_nt: TGTGCCAGCACCCAAAACCGGGCTAGCGGTGAGACCCAGTACTTC
clone_size: -; j_call: TRBJ2-7; d_call: -; v_call: TRBV7-8; cdr3_aa: CASSPDPTGLEGEQYF; cdr3_nt: TGTGCCAGCAGCCCGGACCCCACAGGGCTCGAGGGAGAGCAGTACTTC
clone_size: -; j_call: TRBJ2-1; d_call: -; v_call: TRBV4-3; cdr3_aa: CASSQNGPGTGNEQFF; cdr3_nt: TGCGCCAGCAGCCAAAACGGACCCGGGACCGGGAATGAGCAGTTCTTC
clone_size: few; j_call: TRBJ2-3; d_call: TRBD1; v_call: TRBV9; cdr3_aa: CASSDRQGRVTDTQYF; cdr3_nt: TGTGCCAGCAGCGACCGACAGGGTAGGGTCACAGATACGCAGTATTTT
clone_size: -; j_call: TRBJ2-2; d_call: TRBD2; v_call: TRBV28; cdr3_aa: CASSLGGAAVGELFF; cdr3_nt: TGTGCCAGCAGTCTCGGGGGGGCGGCGGTTGGGGAGCTGTTTTTT
clone_size: -; j_call: TRBJ2-2; d_call: -; v_call: TRBV7-3; cdr3_aa: CASSRGGGADTGELFF; cdr3_nt: TGTGCCAGCAGCCGTGGGGGTGGGGCGGACACCGGGGAGCTGTTTTTT
clone_size: -; j_call: TRBJ2-6; d_call: TRBD2; v_call: TRBV7-9; cdr3_aa: CASSLGSGRAAGANVLTF; cdr3_nt: TGTGCCAGCAGCTTAGGGTCAGGGAGGGCAGCTGGGGCCAACGTCCTGACTTTC
clone_size: -; j_call: TRBJ2-1; d_call: TRBD2; v_call: TRBV15; cdr3_aa: CATSSQRGYNEQFF; cdr3_nt: TGTGCCACCAGCAGCCAGCGGGGATACAATGAGCAGTTCTTC